The 21 T cell receptor beta chains below were found in one sample sequenced in a study of T cells in Graves' hyperthyroidism and ophthalmopathy. Amplification of TCR beta CDR3 regions was performed using RNA transcripts as template. The TCR CDR3 first-round RT-PCR relied on the HTBI primer set. MiXCR, applied by TCRdb to the multiplex PCR reads, yields one record per CDR3 protein. The profile shows about 500,000 distinct CDR3 sequences, about an eighth of them singletons. Sequenced sample: blood. Receptors were obtained from a young woman with Graves' hyperthyroidism.

This clonotype was picked up many times. The chain uses TRBV29-1 and TRBJ2-1; 8 bases map to TRBD2. Trimming cost V 7 bases and J 4 bases; bases outside gene matches: 6. CDR1 and CDR2 (germline): SQVTM, ANQGSEA. The CDR3 sequence is 13 residues long. The CDR3 nucleotides are TGCAGCGCCGGGAGGGCCGCTTACAATGAGCAGTTCTTC. This sequence encodes CSAGRAAYNEQFF.

This clonotype was seen more than once but under ten times. The rearrangement links TRBV6-1 to TRBJ1-1; D is undetermined. The CDR3 has 8 amino acids. The V gene lost 7 bases and the J gene lost 11 bases, with 5 bases spanning the gap. Germline CDR1 is MNHNS and CDR2 is SASEGT. The CDR3 loop is CASMRAFF. DNA of the CDR3: TGTGCCAGCATGCGGGCTTTCTTT.

The chain combines TRBV29-1 with TRBJ2-1, with 12 bases identical to TRBD2. There are 13 residues in the CDR3. The ends lost 6 bases at V and 9 bases at J; junction bases unmatched: 6. Germline loops: CDR1 SQVTM, CDR2 ANQGSEA. CDR3: CSVRTSGMGEQFF. CDR3 nucleotide sequence: TGCAGCGTCAGGACTAGCGGGATGGGTGAGCAGTTCTTC.

This clonotype was observed a few times. The rearrangement links TRBV7-3 to TRBJ1-2; TRBD1 is a possible D gene (5 bases). The germline V gene encodes CDR1 SGHTA and CDR2 FQGTGA. This CDR3 contains 13 residues. With 5 bases removed from V and 7 bases from J, the gap between germline ends came to 14 bases. The CDR3 nucleotides are TGTGCCAGCAGCACAGACAGCGCGGGTGGCTACACCTTC. Its translation: CASSTDSAGGYTF.

This clonotype has a count of ten or more. J is TRBJ1-4 and V is TRBV25-1; 7 positions agree with TRBD1. Germline CDR1 is MGHDK and CDR2 is SYGVNS. V shed 5 bases and J 7 bases; nucleotides not matched to a gene: 10. The CDR3 consists of 15 residues. The CDR3 region has the DNA TGTGCCAGCAGTCCGACAGGGTACGGCGGTGAAAAACTGTTTTTT. As protein: CASSPTGYGGEKLFF.

Ten or more counts support this clonotype. The V and J genes are TRBV5-1 and TRBJ2-7; TRBD2 agrees at 11 bases. With V trimmed by 4 bases and J by 3 bases, 3 bases remained unmatched. Per germline, CDR1 SGHRS and CDR2 YFSETQ. This CDR3 is 14 amino acids long. In DNA form, the CDR3 reads TGCGCCAGCAGCGCCGGGACTAGCGGCTACGAGCAGTACTTC. The encoded protein is CASSAGTSGYEQYF.

The chain uses TRBV19 and TRBJ1-5; D gene ambiguous. The CDR3 runs 13 residues. The ends were cut back, 4 bases at V and 6 bases at J, with 10 bases in the middle. The germline V gene encodes CDR1 LNHDA and CDR2 SQIVND (reference sequence). CDR3 sequence reads: CASSSEGFQPQHF. The CDR3 DNA is TGTGCCAGTAGTAGTGAAGGGTTTCAGCCCCAGCATTTT.

The CDR3 DNA sequence: TGCGCCAGCAGCAGGATAGCGGGAGTCCCAGATACGCAGTATTTT. Its protein product is CASSRIAGVPDTQYF. The chain employs TRBV10-1 and TRBJ2-3; 9 bases align to TRBD2. The length of the CDR3 is 15 residues. J gave up 4 bases and V 6 bases, and 8 bases lay outside the gene matches. Germline CDR1 and CDR2: WNHNN and SYGVQD (reference sequence).

This chain links TRBV20-1 with TRBJ2-2; 16 bases map to TRBD2. V lost 5 bases, J lost 6 bases, and 6 bases stayed unmatched. The CDR3 spans 16 residues. Germline assignment: CDR1 DFQATT and CDR2 SNEGSKA (reference sequence). Here the CDR3 reads CSAALGLAGGPGELFF. Here the CDR3 DNA reads TGCAGTGCTGCTTTGGGACTAGCGGGAGGGCCCGGGGAGCTGTTTTTT.

This clonotype appeared many times. The V call is TRBV20-1, the J call TRBJ2-1; TRBD2 aligns across 8 bases. In germline, CDR1 is DFQATT, CDR2 SNEGSKA (reference sequence). The ends lost 3 bases at V and 8 bases at J; junction bases unmatched: 6. This CDR3 region has 13 residues. The CDR3 spells CSASGRAIHEQFF. The CDR3 DNA follows: TGCAGTGCTAGCGGGAGGGCCATCCATGAGCAGTTCTTC.

Many counts were recorded for this clonotype. The V gene is TRBV24-1, the J gene TRBJ1-4; no clear D gene. The CDR3 loop spans 13 amino acids. Germline CDR1 is KGHDR and CDR2 is SFDVKD. V was shortened by 9 bases and J by 4 bases, with 11 bases between the two germline ends. As DNA, the CDR3 is TGTGCCACCGGCTCCGGCCTTAATGAAAAACTGTTTTTT. Amino acid sequence: CATGSGLNEKLFF.

This chain joins TRBV4-1 and TRBJ1-1, with TRBD1 identical over 8 bases. V was pared by 4 bases and J by 0 bases, with 7 bases of the junction left unmatched. CDR1 and CDR2 from the germline V gene are MGHRA and YSYEKL. The CDR3 is 16 amino acids. The CDR3 reads CASSLRQGMLNTEAFF. The CDR3 coding sequence is TGCGCCAGCAGCCTCAGACAGGGGATGTTGAACACTGAAGCTTTCTTT.

The chain carries TRBV12-3 or TRBV12-4 and TRBJ1-1; D ambiguous. V lost 6 bases and J lost 0, with 11 bases in between. The CDR3 covers 14 residues. The CDR3 loop is CASRPGLLNTEAFF. The CDR3 bases are TGTGCCAGCAGGCCCGGACTTCTGAACACTGAAGCTTTCTTT.

This clonotype was recorded once. This chain links TRBV11-2 with TRBJ2-1, with 8 bases lining up with TRBD2. The V gene end was trimmed by 7 bases and the J gene end by 7 bases; junction bases not matched to a gene: 9. CDR1 and CDR2 from the germline V gene are SGHAT and FQNNGV. This CDR3 has 14 amino acids. CDR3 sequence (DNA): TGTGCCAGCACCCCTAGAGCGGGAGTAAATGAGCAGTTCTTC. Residues: CASTPRAGVNEQFF. Together with reference TRBV11-2 and TRBJ2-1, the CDR3 gives the full variable domain: EAGVAQSPRYKIIEKRQSVAFWCNPISGHATLYWYQQILGQGPKLLIQFQNNGVVDDSQLPKDRFSAERLKGVDSTLKIQPAKLEDSAVYLCASTPRAGVNEQFFGPGTRLTVL.

This clonotype was observed many times. The chain uses TRBV20-1 and TRBJ1-6; the D gene is possibly TRBD1 (5 bases). This CDR3 is 13 amino acids long. The V and J ends lost 4 bases and 9 bases respectively, with 13 bases between them. Germline-derived CDR1 and CDR2 are DFQATT and SNEGSKA (reference sequence). CDR3 sequence: CSAKRDAGSPLHF. DNA of the CDR3: TGCAGTGCTAAACGGGACGCGGGTTCACCCCTCCACTTT.

This clonotype was counted between two and nine times. The J gene is TRBJ1-3, the V gene TRBV4-1; unclear D gene. This CDR3 spans 14 amino acids. V was shortened by 0 bases and J by 0 bases, with 3 bases between the two germline ends. The germline gives CDR1 MGHRA, CDR2 YSYEKL. The CDR3 loop is CASSQDGSGNTIYF. As DNA, the CDR3 is TGCGCCAGCAGCCAAGACGGCTCTGGAAACACCATATATTTT.

The sample holds many counts of this clonotype. The J gene is TRBJ2-2, the V gene TRBV29-1; D is ambiguous. Trimming cost V 6 bases and J 8 bases, with 7 bases left between them. Germline loops: CDR1 SQVTM, CDR2 ANQGSEA. The CDR3 loop spans 10 amino acids. The CDR3 DNA follows: TGCAGCGTCCTCTCAGGGGAGCTGTTTTTT. Residues: CSVLSGELFF.

This clonotype has ten or more counts. This chain uses TRBV27 with TRBJ2-1, with 15 bases identical to TRBD2. Unmatched junction bases numbered 6, after V lost 6 bases and J lost 3 bases. Germline CDR1 MNHEY, CDR2 SMNVEV (reference sequence). The length of the CDR3 is 17 residues. This CDR3 reads CASRWTSGRGIYNEQFF. The DNA for the CDR3 is TGTGCCAGCAGGTGGACTAGCGGGAGGGGAATCTACAATGAGCAGTTCTTC.

This clonotype has a count of ten or more. The rearrangement links TRBV18 to TRBJ1-1; D remains ambiguous. Between the trimmed V and J ends, which lost 2 bases and 0 bases, there was a span of 13 bases. The CDR3 covers 16 residues. Looked up from germline, CDR1 is KGHSH and CDR2 is LQKENI. Here the CDR3 reads CASSPAKPGLNTEAFF. The CDR3 bases are TGTGCCAGCTCACCAGCCAAGCCGGGTTTGAACACTGAAGCTTTCTTT.

At least ten counts were recorded for this clonotype. The chain is built from TRBV5-5 and TRBJ1-6; D call uncertain. Germline assignment: CDR1 SGHKS and CDR2 YYEKEE (reference sequence). V lost 0 bases and J 7 bases, leaving 11 bases between the germline ends. The CDR3 extends over 15 amino acids. CDR3 nucleotides: TGTGCCAGCAGCTTGGACCTCCGAGGGAATTCACCCCTCCACTTT. Translating gives CASSLDLRGNSPLHF.

This clonotype was counted only a few times. The J gene is TRBJ2-7, the V gene TRBV10-3; TRBD2 matches 11 bases. The V gene's germline CDR1 is ENHRY and CDR2 SYGVKD. The junction had 16 bases not matched to a gene; V was cut back by 3 bases and J by 6 bases. The CDR3 is 18 amino acids. The CDR3 region is CAISEGTSGRPWLSEQYV. DNA for the CDR3: TGTGCCATCAGTGAAGGAACTAGCGGGAGACCCTGGTTATCCGAGCAGTACGTC.